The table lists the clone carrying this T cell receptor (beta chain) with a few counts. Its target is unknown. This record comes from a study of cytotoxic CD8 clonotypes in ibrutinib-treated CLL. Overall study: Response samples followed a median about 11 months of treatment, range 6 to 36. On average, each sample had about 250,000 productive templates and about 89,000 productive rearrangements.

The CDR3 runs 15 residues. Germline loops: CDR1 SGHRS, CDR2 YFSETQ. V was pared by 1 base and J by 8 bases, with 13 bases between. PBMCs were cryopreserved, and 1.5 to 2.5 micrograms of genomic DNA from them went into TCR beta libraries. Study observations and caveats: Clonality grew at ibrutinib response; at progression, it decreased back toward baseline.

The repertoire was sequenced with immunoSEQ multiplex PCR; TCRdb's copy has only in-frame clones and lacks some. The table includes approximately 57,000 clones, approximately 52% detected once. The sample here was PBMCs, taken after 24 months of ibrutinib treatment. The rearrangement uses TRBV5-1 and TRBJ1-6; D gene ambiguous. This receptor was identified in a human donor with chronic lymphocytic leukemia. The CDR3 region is CASSLMWDRDSPLHF. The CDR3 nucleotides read TGCGCCAGCAGCTTGATGTGGGATCGGGATTCACCCCTCCACTTT.